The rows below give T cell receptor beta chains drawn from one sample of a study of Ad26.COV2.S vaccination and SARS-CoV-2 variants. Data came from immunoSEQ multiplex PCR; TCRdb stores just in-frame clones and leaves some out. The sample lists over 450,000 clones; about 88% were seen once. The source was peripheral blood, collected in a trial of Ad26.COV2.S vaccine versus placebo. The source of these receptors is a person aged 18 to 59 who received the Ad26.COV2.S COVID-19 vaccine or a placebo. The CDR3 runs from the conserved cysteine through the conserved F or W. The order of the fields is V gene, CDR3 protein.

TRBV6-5,CASSYFSGRGAYEQYF
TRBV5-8,CASSLRDRAKLGGYTF
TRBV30,CAWSVLAGSYNEQFF
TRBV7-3,CASSLSKSGRANGELFF
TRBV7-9,CASSLALNTEAFF
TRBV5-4,CASSSWTGMNTEAFF
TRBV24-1,CATSDKPALATSTDTQYF
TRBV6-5,CASRGTPRGDTQYF
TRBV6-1,CASSEVGTGGQPQHF
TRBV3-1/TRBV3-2,CASSRKGAGVYGYTF
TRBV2,CASPGPNSGANVLTF
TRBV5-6,CASSLLTGGNTEAFF
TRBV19,CASSMGSSVQETQYF
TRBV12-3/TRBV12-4,CASSLIDTQYF
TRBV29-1,CSEPGLSYNEQFF
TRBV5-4,CASSSVATDTQYF
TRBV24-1,CATSDAGRAGTQYF
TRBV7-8,CASSLGGTSSYEQYF
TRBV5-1,CASRPDKGMGYEQYF
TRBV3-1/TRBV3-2,CASSQPGFNEQFF
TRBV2,CASSAGGSNQPQHF
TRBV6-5,CASSYPWGTQYF
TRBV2,CASSDPDRLGPGQPQHF
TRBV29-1,CSVEVPNEKLFF
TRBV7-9,CASTPPVGQGLHNEQFF
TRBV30,CAWSVSGTAQETQYF
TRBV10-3,CAISGGVSYGYTF
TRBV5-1,CASSSGRGLGVGTGELFF
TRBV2,CATKATGSGNTIYF
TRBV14,CASSQVNGETQYF
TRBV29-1,CSVSLVGGDTEAFF
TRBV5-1,CASSLNYAGIQETQYF
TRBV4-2,CASSQVDSAYEQYF
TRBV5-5,CASSLVVGVAGNTIYF
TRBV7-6,CASSRAGYGTGELFF
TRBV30,CAWHEGRGLAGYTF
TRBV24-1,CATSGQGGTGELFF
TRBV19,CASSMRPVATNEKLFF
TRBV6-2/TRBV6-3,CASSTNQPQHF
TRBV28,CASSLFGLDLNEKLFF
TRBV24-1,CATSDGTSVTYEQYF
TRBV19,CASSIQVSSYNEQFF
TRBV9,CASSAGTEAFF
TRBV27,CASQEGRGTDTQYF
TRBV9,CASSGASGQVLNEQFF
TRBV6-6,CASSRAGTSALQGTQYF
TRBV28,CASSMDDGYNEQFF
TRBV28,CASSAPAGDAYEQYF
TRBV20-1,CSASPPNQPQHF
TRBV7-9,CASSPLVSGELFF
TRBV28,CASAPGLAGVPGNEQFF
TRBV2,CASSEDPSMGRFF
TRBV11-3,CASSLDLTYNEQFF